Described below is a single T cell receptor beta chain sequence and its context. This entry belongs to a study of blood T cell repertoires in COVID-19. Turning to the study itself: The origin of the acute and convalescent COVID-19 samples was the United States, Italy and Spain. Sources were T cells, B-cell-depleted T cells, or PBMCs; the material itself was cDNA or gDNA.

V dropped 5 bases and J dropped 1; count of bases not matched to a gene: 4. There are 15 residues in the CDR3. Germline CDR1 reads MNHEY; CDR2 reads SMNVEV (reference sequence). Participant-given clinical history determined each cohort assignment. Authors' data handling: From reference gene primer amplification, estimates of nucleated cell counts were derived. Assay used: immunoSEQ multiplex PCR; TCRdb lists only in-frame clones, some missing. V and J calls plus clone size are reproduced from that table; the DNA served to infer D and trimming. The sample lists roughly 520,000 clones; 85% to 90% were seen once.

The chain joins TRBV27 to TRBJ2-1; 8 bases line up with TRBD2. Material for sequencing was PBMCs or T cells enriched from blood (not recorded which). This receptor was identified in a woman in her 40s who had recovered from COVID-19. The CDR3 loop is CASSRTSGSYNEQFF. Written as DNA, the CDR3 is TGTGCCAGCAGTCGTACTAGCGGATCCTACAATGAGCAGTTCTTC.